The clone carrying this T cell receptor beta chain came up once. Its target is unknown. These data originate in a study of post-analysis software for immune sequencing data. Study-level background: Relapsing-remitting, secondary progressive and progressive-relapsing courses of multiple sclerosis were included.

CDR3 length: 16 residues. V dropped 4 bases and J dropped 5 bases, with 21 bases sitting between them. Germline assignment: CDR1 LGHDT and CDR2 YNNKEL (reference sequence). Unique molecular identifiers were carried by the TCR beta cDNA libraries. Roughly 0.5 million cDNA molecules were obtained from 1 to 10 million T cells. TCRdb processed the PCR reads anew with MiXCR; each CDR3 protein has one entry. The profile covers roughly 580,000 distinct CDR3 sequences, with around 40% appearing a single time and 1.5% to 2% taken by the ten largest. Study outcomes and limitations: Multiple sclerosis patients had significantly lower normalized Chao1 diversity than controls. Five TRBV segments were more frequent in patients than controls; TRBV5-6, TRBV5-1 and TRBV20-1 belonged to this group.

The specimen was blood. This sequence originates from a girl aged 5 to 17 with multiple sclerosis. The chain links TRBV3-1 to TRBJ2-7; D ambiguous. CDR3 in DNA: TGTGCCAGCAGCCCAAAGTCCGGGCCCCCGGACCACGAGCAGTACTTC. Amino acid sequence: CASSPKSGPPDHEQYF.